Each of the 27 T cell receptor beta chains below was sequenced from the same sample in a study of blood T cell repertoires in COVID-19. The data were produced by immunoSEQ multiplex PCR, yet TCRdb's version contains in-frame clones alone and is incomplete. The table records 250,000 to 300,000 clones, 75% to 90% of them present only once. The specimen sequenced was PBMCs or T cells enriched from blood (not recorded which). Receptor source: a woman aged 45-59 years who had recovered from COVID-19.

The chain recombines TRBV10-3 with TRBJ2-5; TRBD2 might be the D (5 bases). Germline V lookup: CDR1 ENHRY, CDR2 SYGVKD. V dropped 10 bases and J dropped 4 bases, with 16 bases sitting between them. This CDR3 region has 13 residues. CDR3 loop: CATLYAAGETQYF. CDR3 DNA: TGTGCCACCCTATACGCGGCGGGAGAGACCCAGTACTTC.

This chain uses TRBV5-1 with TRBJ2-1, with D unclear. With 0 bases removed from V and 10 bases from J, the gap between germline ends came to 8 bases. CDR1 is SGHRS and CDR2 is YFSETQ in the germline V gene. The CDR3 covers 12 residues. CDR3 protein: CASSLGEYEQFF. For the CDR3, the DNA is TGCGCCAGCAGCTTGGGAGAATACGAGCAGTTCTTC.

This rearrangement joins TRBV28 to TRBJ2-3; weak D call: TRBD2 (5 bases). This CDR3 has 15 residues. Germline assignment: CDR1 MDHEN and CDR2 SYDVKM. V lost 4 bases, J lost 1 base, and 12 bases lay in between. The CDR3 here is CASSWKRIGTDTQYF. The CDR3 nucleotides are TGTGCCAGCAGTTGGAAGCGGATAGGCACAGATACGCAGTATTTT.

This clone appeared a few times. The genes are TRBV6-5 and TRBJ1-6; perhaps TRBD1 as D (5 bases). The CDR3 is made up of 16 amino acids. The V gene's germline CDR1 is MNHEY and CDR2 SVGAGI. V gave up 0 bases and J gave up 8 bases, with 14 bases separating them. The CDR3 nucleotides are TGTGCCAGCAGTTACTCCCTTTCTACAGGCGATTCACCCCTCCACTTT. It translates to CASSYSLSTGDSPLHF.

V usage is TRBV6-6 and J usage is TRBJ2-4; 7 bases fit TRBD1. This CDR3 contains 15 residues. With 8 bases clipped from V and 3 bases from J, the junction kept 10 bases outside the gene matches. Looked up from germline, CDR1 is MNHNY and CDR2 is SVGAGI (reference sequence). CDR3 DNA sequence: TGTGCCAGCCGCCCGCAGGGGGACGGCAAAAACATTCAGTACTTC. This encodes CASRPQGDGKNIQYF.

V usage is TRBV28 and J usage is TRBJ1-1; D is ambiguous. This CDR3 is 12 amino acids long. Germline CDR1 reads MDHEN; CDR2 reads SYDVKM. Trimming took off 6 bases at V and 0 bases at J, with 5 bases between the two ends. Here the CDR3 DNA reads TGTGCCAGCAGACTGATGAACACTGAAGCTTTCTTT. It encodes CASRLMNTEAFF.

This clone has more than one count but fewer than ten. V usage is TRBV3-1 (or the pseudogene TRBV3-2) and J usage is TRBJ1-4, with TRBD1 identical over 7 bases. Looked up from germline, CDR1 is LGHDT and CDR2 is YNNKEL (reference sequence). The length of the CDR3 is 15 residues. Trimming at V came to 4 bases and at J to 5 bases, leaving 7 bases not matched to a gene. CDR3 in amino acids: CASSPWDSNNEKLFF. The CDR3 DNA reads as TGTGCCAGCAGCCCCTGGGACAGCAACAATGAAAAACTGTTTTTT.

The J gene is TRBJ2-1, the V gene TRBV29-1; D not certain. The germline V gene has CDR1 SQVTM and CDR2 ANQGSEA. The length of the CDR3 is 12 residues. Trimming took 3 bases from V and 7 from J, leaving 10 bases between them. CDR3 in DNA: TGCAGCGTTGACTTTGCCAGGAATGAGCAGTTCTTC. This gives the protein CSVDFARNEQFF.

The sample holds a few counts of this clone. This sequence joins TRBV30 and TRBJ1-2; no reliable D call. CDR1 is GTSNPN, CDR2 SVGIG, per germline (reference sequence). This CDR3 has 15 amino acids. Trimming shortened V by 1 base and J by 4 bases, and 16 bases separated the two germline ends. The CDR3 loop is CAWSARSLFFYGYTF. The CDR3 DNA sequence: TGTGCCTGGAGTGCTAGGTCGCTGTTCTTCTATGGCTACACCTTC.

The rearrangement links TRBV4-2 to TRBJ2-1; 8 bases map to TRBD2. V shed 4 bases, J shed 8 bases, and the junction held 4 bases outside the gene matches. The germline CDR1 and CDR2 sequences are LGHNA and YNFKEQ. CDR3 length: 13 amino acids. This CDR3 reads CASSPGLVDEQFF. The CDR3 bases are TGTGCCAGCAGCCCGGGACTAGTCGATGAGCAGTTCTTC.

The V and J genes are TRBV27 and TRBJ1-2; 10 bases line up with TRBD1. The CDR3 is 15 amino acids. CDR1 and CDR2 (germline): MNHEY, SMNVEV (reference sequence). Unmatched junction bases numbered 1, after V lost 3 bases and J lost 0 bases. The chain's CDR3 is CASSFGTGANYGYTF. The CDR3 DNA is TGTGCCAGCAGTTTCGGGACAGGGGCTAACTATGGCTACACCTTC.

This chain joins TRBV7-2 and TRBJ1-2, with no clear D. This CDR3 is built from 15 residues. Germline V lookup: CDR1 SGHTA, CDR2 FQGNSA. The V end lost 0 bases, the J end lost 6 bases, and 14 bases lay between the germline ends. CDR3: CASSLALGRSNGYTF. In nucleotides, the CDR3 is TGTGCCAGCAGCTTAGCCTTAGGGAGGTCGAATGGCTACACCTTC.

V and J are TRBV3-1 (or the pseudogene TRBV3-2) and TRBJ2-1; D ambiguous. Per germline, CDR1 LGHDT and CDR2 YNNKEL (reference sequence). The CDR3 extends over 15 amino acids. V was cut by 3 bases and J by 3 bases, with 12 bases left in between. CDR3 protein: CASSQPWPNYNEQFF. The CDR3, as DNA: TGTGCCAGCAGCCAGCCGTGGCCGAACTACAATGAGCAGTTCTTC.

This clone has only one observation. This chain connects TRBV5-1 to TRBJ1-1; D remains unclear. Germline values: CDR1 SGHRS, CDR2 YFSETQ. CDR3 length: 14 amino acids. Trimming took 1 base from V and 1 from J, leaving 8 bases between them. DNA of the CDR3: TGCGCCAGCAGCTTGCAGGCTACGAACACTGAAGCTTTCTTT. This sequence encodes CASSLQATNTEAFF.

This clone was observed a few times. The gene calls are TRBV28 and TRBJ2-7, with 14 nucleotides matching TRBD2. Germline assignment: CDR1 MDHEN and CDR2 SYDVKM. The CDR3 length is 18 residues. Trimming removed 3 bases from V and 2 bases from J; junction bases left unmatched: 9. CDR3 sequence: CASSLTSGRVWEAYEQYF. DNA for the CDR3: TGTGCCAGCAGTTTGACTAGCGGGAGGGTTTGGGAGGCCTACGAGCAGTACTTC.

This chain connects TRBV2 to TRBJ1-1; D not resolved. V gave up 4 bases and J gave up 1 base, with 7 bases separating them. The CDR3 totals 13 residues. CDR1 is SNHLY and CDR2 is FYNNEI in the germline V gene. This chain's CDR3 is CASSGEANTEAFF. The CDR3 nucleotides read TGTGCCAGCAGTGGAGAAGCGAACACTGAAGCTTTCTTT.

V and J are TRBV28 and TRBJ1-2; TRBD1 matches 10 bases. V shed 5 bases, J shed 4 bases, and the junction held 13 bases outside the gene matches. This CDR3 spans 17 amino acids. CDR1 is MDHEN, CDR2 SYDVKM, per germline. The CDR3 reads CASSPPPPGQGFYGYTF. DNA for the CDR3: TGTGCCAGCAGTCCCCCCCCACCGGGACAGGGGTTCTATGGCTACACCTTC.

V usage is TRBV15 and J usage is TRBJ2-3; no reliable D call. The CDR3 length is 13 residues. The V end lost 6 bases, the J end lost 5 bases, and 12 bases lay between the germline ends. Germline CDR1 and CDR2: LNHNV and YYDKDF (reference sequence). CDR3 sequence reads: CATRNSGGDTQYF. The DNA of the CDR3 is TGTGCCACCAGGAATTCTGGCGGAGATACGCAGTATTTT. The variable domain in full, completed from reference TRBV15 and TRBJ2-3, reads DAMVIQNPRYQVTQFGKPVTLSCSQTLNHNVMYWYQQKSSQAPKLLFHYYDKDFNNEADTPDNFQSRRPNTSFCFLDIRSPGLGDTAMYLCATRNSGGDTQYFGPGTRLTVL.

The chain combines TRBV5-4 with TRBJ1-3, with TRBD1 identical over 7 bases. CDR1 and CDR2 (germline): SGHNT, YYREEE (reference sequence). The CDR3 runs 15 residues. V lost 1 base to trimming and J lost 1 base; unmatched junction nucleotides: 2. CDR3 nucleotides: TGTGCCAGCAGCTTGATGGGACAGTCTGGAAACACCATATATTTT. Its translation is CASSLMGQSGNTIYF.

The V gene is TRBV7-9, the J gene TRBJ1-2, with 8 bases aligning to TRBD1. From germline, CDR1 is SEHNR and CDR2 FQNEAQ (reference sequence). The CDR3 is 14 residues long. J was trimmed by 9 bases and V by 6 bases; bases with no gene match: 12. CDR3 in amino acids: CASSGSGGLERYTF. The CDR3 region has the DNA TGTGCCAGCAGTGGGTCAGGGGGCCTGGAGCGCTACACCTTC.

The chain employs TRBV28 and TRBJ2-3, with D tentatively TRBD1 (5 bases). Germline V gives CDR1 MDHEN, CDR2 SYDVKM. The CDR3 is 15 residues long. The V end was cut by 3 bases, the J end by 3 bases, with 13 bases between. CDR3: CASSLVVRATDTQYF. In DNA, the CDR3 is TGTGCCAGCAGTTTGGTAGTCAGGGCGACAGATACGCAGTATTTT.

This clone turned up a few times. The chain combines TRBV14 with TRBJ1-2; 7 bases agree with TRBD1. Germline V CDR1 and CDR2: SGHDN, FVKESK. The CDR3 loop spans 14 amino acids. Losses at the gene ends were 1 base for V and 4 bases for J; bases not matched to a gene: 3. The CDR3 sequence is CASSQVPGGYGYTF. CDR3 coding DNA: TGTGCCAGCAGCCAAGTGCCAGGGGGCTATGGCTACACCTTC.

A word on this clone: Sequence at one end of the junction differs from germline and may be a read error. The chain combines TRBV3-1 (or the pseudogene TRBV3-2) with TRBJ2-1; D may be TRBD2 (6 bases). Germline lookup yields CDR1 LGHDT and CDR2 YNNKEL (reference sequence). The CDR3 runs 11 residues. The CDR3 loop reads CASSQGREQFF. In DNA form, the CDR3 reads TGTGCCAGCAGTCAAGGGAGGGAGCAGTTCTTC.

The rearrangement joins TRBV6-5 to TRBJ1-2; 9 bases map to TRBD1. V lost 6 bases to trimming and J lost 6 bases; unmatched junction nucleotides: 11. Germline CDR1 is MNHEY and CDR2 is SVGAGI. This CDR3 comprises 15 residues. The CDR3 DNA follows: TGTGCCAGCAGCCCGGGACAGGGCAGAGTTAATGGCTACACCTTC. This codes for CASSPGQGRVNGYTF.

V is TRBV4-1 and J is TRBJ1-1, with unresolved D. CDR1 is MGHRA and CDR2 is YSYEKL in the germline V gene. This CDR3 is 14 amino acids long. Trimming shortened V by 0 bases and J by 1 base, and 6 bases separated the two germline ends. The CDR3 nucleotides are TGCGCCAGCAGCCAAGAAGTAGCGAACACTGAAGCTTTCTTT. Amino acid sequence: CASSQEVANTEAFF.

This rearrangement joins TRBV6-8 to TRBJ2-7; D perhaps matches TRBD1 (5 bases). With 6 bases removed from V and 6 bases from J, the gap between germline ends came to 18 bases. The germline CDR1 and CDR2 sequences are MNHGY and SAAAGT. This CDR3 is 14 amino acids long. CDR3 DNA sequence: TGTGCCAGCAGCCTTATGAAACAGGCCCTCGAGCAGTACTTC. Amino acid sequence: CASSLMKQALEQYF.

CDR3 residues: CASGTSGRIYEQYF. Written as DNA, the CDR3 is TGTGCCAGTGGGACTAGCGGGAGGATCTACGAGCAGTACTTC. The chain recombines TRBV7-9 with TRBJ2-7, with 15 bases identical to TRBD2. The V and J ends lost 9 bases and 3 bases, in that order; junction bases with no gene match: 3. The CDR3 is 14 amino acids. Germline V gene sequence: CDR1 SEHNR, CDR2 FQNEAQ (reference sequence).